This T cell receptor beta chain came from a study of OX40 agonist ivuxolimab in advanced cancers. Generated by immunoSEQ multiplex PCR, the TCRdb table keeps only in-frame clones and is missing some. Among about 61,000 clones listed, 82% were seen once. The germline V gene has CDR1 SGHAT and CDR2 FQNNGV. V was clipped by 5 bases and J by 5 bases, with 12 bases between them. This CDR3 is 14 amino acids long. The chain employs TRBV11-2 and TRBJ2-2; tentatively, D is TRBD2 (6 bases). The source is an adult with an advanced solid tumor such as melanoma, head and neck, liver or kidney cancer. Sequences were derived from CD4+ or CD8+ T cells sorted from blood, sampled in a trial of the OX40 agonist ivuxolimab. CDR3 bases: TGTGCCAGCAGCCGGGACTTTCAAACCGGGGAGCTGTTTTTT. This translates into CASSRDFQTGELFF.